This TCR beta chain appears in the sequencing data of a study of T cell responses to AZD1222 COVID-19 vaccine (dated by TCRdb to the early 2020s). For the wider study: A total of approximately 240 trial participants underwent TCR sequencing, of whom about 210 received two doses of AZD1222 and 26 received two doses of the MenACWY control vaccine. Trial participants were enrolled into age subgroups of 18-55, 56-69 and 70-plus years, which contained roughly 150, 30 and 60 TCR-sequenced participants, respectively. General conclusions and limits of the study: Reportedly, almost half of the unique spike-specific TCRs recognized epitopes lying outside the regions that are mutated in the B.1.351 and B.1.1.7 variants. Participants were mostly white British, with more females than males. The authors suggested clonal diversity may have been underestimated. In the small 56-69-year group, the increase in depth fell short of significance, most likely because of low power. Because no samples from the day 14 peak response were available, repertoires could be characterized only after the peak T cell response. Conclusions about previously exposed vaccinees are limited because only 5 or 6 AZD1222 recipients were SARS-CoV-2 seropositive at baseline. Spike-specific TCR breadth and depth rose significantly after two AZD1222 doses compared with day 0 and with MenACWY recipients. The vaccine-associated CD4 TCRs covered the entire spike protein, and the dominant responses fell in regions 160-218 and 743-854.

The CDR3 regions of human TCRbeta chains were analyzed by immunosequencing. From the authors' description of their analysis: Repertoire TCRs were checked for matches against a reference library of SARS-CoV-2-specific TCRs that had been generated using the MIRA antigen-specificity platform. Breadth was defined as the fraction of unique TCRs that were SARS-CoV-2-associated, and depth was defined as the fraction of total T cells that were SARS-CoV-2-associated. Each spike-specific TCR was assigned to its reactive spike region and to a CD4 or CD8 class using the MIRA data. Log10-transformed breadth and depth values were compared by one-way ANOVA with Sidak's multiple comparisons tests. TCRdb stores this immuneACCESS table with in-frame sequences only. Part of the clones is absent; in the studies checked, under half of the shortfall reflects unresolved V genes, and no reason is known for the rest. From that table come the V and J calls and clone size; the DNA was used to work out D and trimming. A total of approximately 17,000 clones appear in this sample, 60% to 85% of them only once. The top ten clonotypes cover 14% of the sample.

Per the publication, the time point label means: about 28 days (+/-7) after the second vaccine dose. AZD1222 recipients given second doses at about 4 weeks or at about 12 weeks were pooled, since spike-specific TCR depth and breadth were not found to differ between the two schedules. Samples from vaccinated people were obtained from the UK trials COV001 and COV002, which included a single-blind randomized controlled phase 2/3 trial of AZD1222 (ChAdOx1 nCoV-19) in healthy adults. For TCRbeta chain sequencing, PBMC samples were collected from trial participants at day 0 and at day 28 after the second dose. This clone was seen a few times. This receptor's antigen is unknown. Base qualities are missing; no much larger clone stands one base away. Per the germline V gene, SNHLY is the CDR1 and FYNNEI is the CDR2. The trim is 3 bases for V and 5 bases for J, with a gap of 13 bases between the germline ends. The CDR3 sequence holds 14 residues, the cysteine and phenylalanine included. The only DNA kept is the CDR3, 42 bases in frame from the first base.

This TCR was recovered from an adult who received the AZD1222 COVID-19 vaccine. This specimen consisted of peripheral blood, obtained 28 days after the second AZD1222 dose. The sequence is built from TRBV2 and TRBJ1-1; TRBD1 is a possible D gene, resting on 5 matching bases. The sequenced DNA: TGTGCCAGCAGTGAGGAGTGGCGGGGGACTGAAGCTTTCTTT. The resulting protein is CASSEEWRGTEAFF.